The TCR beta chain under discussion was sequenced for a study of cytomegalovirus exposure and HLA in healthy donors (dated by TCRdb to 2016 to 2017). With regard to the full study: In an earlier analysis of under 600 of the donors, 276 Gb of sequence data and 90 million to 120 million unique TCR beta sequences from about 179 million T cells were reported. The study aimed to test whether cataloging public T cell receptors could reveal signatures of past pathogen exposure. To decide whether each TCR beta V gene segment behaved as functional or pseudogenic, an earlier analysis of approximately 590 of the donors relied on high-throughput TCR beta sequencing. Class I and class II HLA loci were covered by the typing at four-digit resolution. A later genetic analysis used genome-wide SNP genotypes for about 60% of the roughly 700 donors, treating that subset as a discovery cohort. Donor age, sex, ethnicity and CMV serostatus were collected together with the repertoire data. All discovery cohort repertoires had been generated using a single sequencing platform. The number of donors typed differed by locus, with 629-630 for A, B, C, DRB1 and DQB1, 522 for DQA1, approximately 570 for DPA1, and 400 to 490 for DPB1. High-throughput TCR immunosequencing, statistical association of individual TCRs with disease status, and machine learning were combined to predict cytomegalovirus infection status. The genetic ancestry cluster associated with self-reported Caucasian donors included 80% to 90% of the roughly 360 genotyped donors. Rather than drawing on any new phenotypic data, the later analysis identified candidate immune exposures from TCR beta sequences and the way those sequences occurred across donors. Several DR-DQ haplotypes were treated as single units for association and clustering because of strong linkage in the cohort. A separate validation cohort of some 130 different subjects was used in addition to the roughly 700-subject first cohort. An early release covering some 640 HLA-typed donors comprised 250 to 350 gigabases of sequencing data and tens of millions of unique TCR sequences. A later analysis re-examined previously published TCR beta repertoires from hundreds of donors and added high-resolution HLA genotyping to investigate patterns of TCR occurrence. On average, roughly 240,000 unique TCR beta nucleotide sequences were sequenced per donor among more than 350 genotyped donors of the cohort, with roughly 18% of those sequences being non-productive. The T cell repertoires of 550 to 850 subjects were profiled by immunosequencing and related to cytomegalovirus serostatus.

General findings and caveats noted by the study authors: Compared with the approximately 670-donor mean, donors in an Asian-associated ancestry cluster had fewer N-insertions in productive TCRs, according to a later genetic analysis. A later analysis found that HLA-associated TCR beta chains were more clonally expanded and had lower generation probabilities than equally common non-associated chains. Strong co-occurrence of HLA alleles, especially DR and DQ, made assigning TCR associations to individual alleles difficult. In vitro tests confirmed that three of the cytomegalovirus-associated TCR beta chains recognize cytomegalovirus antigens. Presence/absence analyses assumed roughly uniform sequencing depth across donors, an assumption that may not hold. The authors suggested that the approach could potentially be extended to other disease states and immunological phenotypes. Most CMV-associated TCR beta chains appeared to be HLA-restricted in a later analysis, and the HLA associations seemed to be driven largely by CMV exposure. A further reported finding was that TCR beta sequences accurately predicted the HLA-A and HLA-B alleles for most subjects in the first cohort. Fewer than 20 rarely observed V segments, including chromosome 9 orphons, were excluded from the earlier analysis of almost 600 of the donors because counts were too low. Linkage disequilibrium might explain the correlated functional status among segregating V segments, but an unknown experimental factor could not be ruled out. The classifier was reported to diagnose cytomegalovirus status with high specificity and sensitivity in both the original and validation cohorts. A group of highly shared sequence variants was considered likely to be a technical artifact of the sequencing pipeline. V-gene and J-gene trimming of TCR beta chains was associated with a missense DCLRE1C variant in a later genetic analysis, and the association was replicated in an independent cohort. According to a later analysis, TCR association rates differed among HLA loci, with DRB1 alleles showing the most associated TCRs and HLA-C alleles showing the fewest. The study gave a list of 150 to 200 TCR beta chains associated with cytomegalovirus. Broadly in line with IMGT annotations, most TCR beta V segments showed up in productive rearrangements about 87% or about 30% of the time in an earlier analysis of some 590 of the donors. Only TCR beta chains were sequenced in this cohort, and the absence of alpha or paired-chain data limited detectable features. While some public TCRs were present in many individuals, most TCR sequences turned up only very rarely across donors. According to a later analysis, parvovirus B19, influenza, CMV and Epstein-Barr virus appeared linked to several top co-occurrence clusters. A later analysis associated 15,000 or so TCR beta sequences with specific HLA alleles at a false discovery rate of 0.05. Because the 87-base-pair reads could not distinguish some IMGT-functional V segments, including TRBV6-2 and TRBV6-3, those segments were excluded. Because some donors lacked HLA typing at each locus, the association tests relied only on the typed subset. CMV serostatus was the only immune exposure information available for the cohort.

Compared with germline, V lacks 0 bases and J lacks 4 bases; bases without a gene match: 5. CDR1 is given as SEHNR and CDR2 as FQNEAQ, both from the germline V gene (reference sequence). Reading from cysteine to phenylalanine, the CDR3 counts 15 amino acids. The kept DNA is CDR3 alone, 45 bases in frame from the first base. Libraries were constructed by the immunoSEQ multiplex PCR assay. A mixture of 60 forward primers for TCR Vbeta segments and 13 reverse primers for TCR Jbeta segments was used in the multiplex PCR. Amplification of the CDR3 region of rearranged TCR beta genes was performed with a multiplex PCR assay on genomic DNA. The Illumina HiSeq System was used to sequence the amplified TCR beta libraries as 87-base-pair reads. The authors' analysis ran thus. A later analysis counted 75 million to 100 million unique TCR beta chains across the 666 repertoires, and roughly 11 million of these chains were shared by at least two donors. To remove PCR and sequencing errors, raw reads were error-corrected and collapsed into unique sequences using a nearest-neighbor algorithm that merged closely related sequences. CDR3 sequences were aligned to IMGT reference sequences to assign V, D and J gene segments. For a sequence to be retained, a match of at least six nucleotides was required to both a V gene segment and a J gene segment. A rearrangement was called productive if the CDR3 had no stop codons and remained in frame with V and J, and every other rearrangement was called non-productive. CDR3 was defined by IMGT convention, running from the second conserved V-encoded cysteine to the conserved J-encoded phenylalanine. In an earlier analysis of some 550 of the donors, sequences lacking an unambiguous match to a single V gene segment were excluded. An earlier analysis of several hundred of the donors called V segments functional above 56.7% productive rearrangements and segregating when the between-donor standard deviation exceeded 5%. A statistical classification framework was developed to diagnose cytomegalovirus status using the catalog of TCR beta chain sequences. V and J gene assignment, in a later analysis, came from comparing TCR nucleotide sequences with IMGT/GENE-DB human TR gene sequences. The TCRdist pipeline was used in a later analysis to assign CDR3 sequences and most-parsimonious VDJ recombination scenarios. In a later analysis, every TCR beta chain was defined by the combination of its CDR3 amino acid sequence and its V-gene family, and reads without a unique V-gene family were dropped. In a later analysis, nearly 600 highly shared, low-generation-probability nucleotide sequences were removed to address suspected cross-contamination and a sequencing artifact. In a later analysis, a clonal expansion index for each public chain was calculated from normalized within-repertoire ranks of inferred template counts. In a later analysis, generation probabilities were computed with a VDJ recombination model fitted to out-of-frame rearrangements, and the resulting probabilities were checked against IGoR. A later analysis scored TCR-TCR, TCR-HLA and TCR-CMV co-occurrence with hypergeometric tests, applying a repertoire-size bias correction to TCR pairs. A later analysis estimated false discovery rates by permuting HLA or CMV assignments 20 times. In a later analysis, co-occurring TCRs were grouped using DBSCAN, and TCRdist sequence similarity was added for clustering within HLA-allele-positive subsets. Repertoires with fewer than 30,000 or more than 120,000 public chains were left out of co-occurrence clustering, as were several repertoires with anomalous nucleotide sharing. In its TCRdb copy, this immuneACCESS table keeps in-frame sequences only and misses some clones. Where compared with another copy, unresolved V genes explain less than half of these, and the others have no known cause. V, J and clone size are taken as reported in that table, and D and trimming were inferred from the DNA itself. In all, the sample holds approximately 140,000 clones, and around 74% of those were seen once. Jointly, the top ten make up roughly 6% of the sample.

On this clone: Its target antigen remains unknown. The input lacks base qualities; no much larger clone sits a single base away.

The cohort was made up of 500 to 850 healthy bone marrow donors. All cohort members were sampled while nominally healthy, although unrecorded immune exposures were likely present. The donor tested CMV seropositive, placing the donor among the 289 seropositive members of the cohort. A peripheral blood sample was collected from each donor, and TCR beta sequencing was performed on peripheral blood mononuclear cells. The Qiagen DNeasy Blood Extraction Kit was used to extract genomic DNA from the blood cell samples. Sequenced material: PBMCs. The receptor comes from a man in his fifties or sixties in good health and CMV-seropositive. Recombination joined TRBV7-9 with TRBJ2-5, with 7 central nucleotides matching TRBD2. The nucleotide sequence reads as follows: TGTGCCAGCAGCTTAGCGGTGACGGGGGGAGAGACCCAGTACTTC. This translates into CASSLAVTGGETQYF.